The next 8 T cell receptor beta chains were all read from a single sample in a study of T cells in localized non-small cell lung cancer. Repertoires were generated with immunoSEQ multiplex PCR, while TCRdb's copy carries only in-frame clones and drops some. Among approximately 28,000 clones, under 95% were seen once, and the ten largest hold 28%. Specimen: peripheral blood, collected before any cancer treatment. Receptors were obtained from a female donor over 55 with stage I lung adenocarcinoma.

As DNA, the CDR3 is TGTGCCACCAGCAGAGCCCGACAATATAGCTTGAGTGAGCAGTTCTTC. Translation gives CATSRARQYSLSEQFF. This chain connects TRBV15 to TRBJ2-1; D not certain. Trimming shortened V by 1 base and J by 9 bases, and 19 bases separated the two germline ends. The germline gives CDR1 LNHNV, CDR2 YYDKDF (reference sequence). The CDR3 is made up of 16 amino acids.

With respect to this clone: The sample carries other DNA sequences with the same CDR3. V usage is TRBV9 and J usage is TRBJ2-5, with D possibly being TRBD1 or TRBD2 (6 bases each). This CDR3 comprises 14 residues. CDR1 is SGDLS, CDR2 YYNGEE, per germline. V dropped 2 bases and J dropped 2 bases, with 10 bases sitting between them. The CDR3 sequence is CASSVGGRQETQYF. The CDR3 DNA follows: TGTGCCAGCAGCGTTGGGGGGCGGCAAGAGACCCAGTACTTC.

The chain combines TRBV5-1 with TRBJ1-2; 11 bases agree with TRBD1. Germline V CDR1 and CDR2: SGHRS, YFSETQ. After removal of 0 bases from V and 4 bases from J, the junction contained 5 bases not matched to a gene. The CDR3 is 16 residues long. The CDR3 DNA follows: TGCGCCAGCAGCTTGGACGGACAGGGGGCGGGCTATGGCTACACCTTC. Translating gives CASSLDGQGAGYGYTF. The complete variable domain, with remaining parts taken from reference TRBV5-1 and TRBJ1-2, reads KAGVTQTPRYLIKTRGQQVTLSCSPISGHRSVSWYQQTPGQGLQFLFEYFSETQRNKGNFPGRFSGRQFSNSRSEMNVSTLELGDSALYLCASSLDGQGAGYGYTFGSGTRLTVV.

V and J are TRBV28 and TRBJ2-7, with D perhaps TRBD2 (6 bases). The V and J ends lost 4 bases and 7 bases respectively, with 20 bases between them. The CDR3 has 15 residues. The germline CDR1 and CDR2 sequences are MDHEN and SYDVKM. The CDR3 bases are TGTGCCAGCAGTTCCCTCAGGCGGGTTGGAGGGGAGCAGTACTTC. As protein: CASSSLRRVGGEQYF.

The CDR3 region has the DNA TGTGCCAGCAGCCCCTCCGAGGCGGGGAGCTACGAGCAGTACTTC. Translating it yields CASSPSEAGSYEQYF. V gene TRBV9 combines with J gene TRBJ2-7; possibly TRBD2 for D (6 bases). CDR3 size: 15 residues. The V end lost 4 bases, the J end lost 3 bases, and 17 bases lay between the germline ends. Germline V gene sequence: CDR1 SGDLS, CDR2 YYNGEE.

The chain has TRBV10-3 and TRBJ1-3; weak D call: TRBD1 (5 bases). Trimming took off 11 bases at V and 4 bases at J, with 12 bases between the two ends. Germline V CDR1 and CDR2: ENHRY, SYGVKD. The CDR3 loop spans 12 amino acids. CDR3 residues: CALGTDGNTIYF. DNA of the CDR3: TGTGCCCTCGGGACGGACGGAAACACCATATATTTT.

The CDR3 DNA sequence: TGTGCCAGCAAACCTTTAGGGGAGGGCTACAATGAGCAGTTCTTC. It yields the protein CASKPLGEGYNEQFF. The gene calls are TRBV2 and TRBJ2-1; 7 bases fit TRBD2. Germline assignment: CDR1 SNHLY and CDR2 FYNNEI. The CDR3 runs 15 residues. Trimming took 7 bases from V and 3 from J; bases not matched to a gene: 9.

This chain connects TRBV6-5 to TRBJ1-2; a possible D gene is TRBD1 (6 bases). The V gene's germline CDR1 is MNHEY and CDR2 SVGAGI. CDR3 length equals 14 residues. V dropped 5 bases and J dropped 4 bases, with 14 bases sitting between them. CDR3 region: CASSRQESGYGYTF. CDR3 sequence (DNA): TGTGCCAGCAGTCGACAGGAATCGGGCTATGGCTACACCTTC.